This TCR beta chain came from a study of blood T cell repertoires in COVID-19. V gave up 2 bases and J gave up 4 bases; unmatched junction bases: 7. Germline CDR1 reads SGDLS; CDR2 reads YYNGEE. The CDR3 is made up of 15 amino acids. Sequencing used immunoSEQ multiplex PCR; TCRdb keeps in-frame clones, though not all of them. The sample consists of about 100,000 clones, more than 75% of them appearing once. This chain links TRBV9 with TRBJ2-7; 9 bases match TRBD2. The material sequenced was peripheral blood. The source is a human donor in a cohort sampled during active COVID-19. Here the CDR3 DNA reads TGTGCCAGCAGCGTCACCGGGACTAGCTGGTACGAGCAGTACTTC. Protein sequence: CASSVTGTSWYEQYF.